The 9 T cell receptor beta chains in this list originate from one sample, sequenced in a study of control samples from healthy donors and cancer patients. Libraries were prepared by immunoSEQ multiplex PCR; TCRdb keeps only in-frame clonotypes and omits some of them. This repertoire shows about 130,000 clones, less than 90% found once; its top ten account for around 1.8%. Specimen: blood. These receptors all stem from a man aged 18 to 35 in good health.

A note on this clone: At one end, the junction sequence differs from germline, possibly due to a read error. The CDR3 DNA reads as TGTGCCTGCAGCACAGGATACACTGAAGCTTTCTTT. Translation gives CACSTGYTEAFF. V and J are TRBV3-1 (or the pseudogene TRBV3-2) and TRBJ1-1; TRBD1 is a possible D gene (5 bases). There are 12 residues in the CDR3. Germline CDR1 reads LGHDT; CDR2 reads YNNKEL (reference sequence).

J is TRBJ2-1 and V is TRBV7-9, with D unclear. The CDR3 has 13 amino acids. V was pared by 3 bases and J by 6 bases, with 9 bases between. Germline V CDR1 and CDR2: SEHNR, FQNEAQ (reference sequence). The CDR3 sequence is CASSFYQSNEQFF. The CDR3 region has the DNA TGTGCCAGCAGCTTTTATCAGTCCAATGAGCAGTTCTTC.

V usage is TRBV10-1 and J usage is TRBJ1-1; 9 nucleotides line up with TRBD1. The length of the CDR3 is 12 residues. Unmatched junction bases numbered 3, after V lost 5 bases and J lost 8 bases. Germline V lookup: CDR1 WNHNN, CDR2 SYGVQD (reference sequence). This CDR3 is CASSRDRVEAFF. CDR3 nucleotide sequence: TGCGCCAGCAGTCGGGACAGGGTAGAAGCTTTCTTT.

The rearrangement uses TRBV2 and TRBJ2-7, with D perhaps TRBD2 (5 bases). The CDR3 covers 13 residues. Deletions cut 8 bases from V and 5 bases from J, with 16 bases between. From germline, CDR1 is SNHLY and CDR2 FYNNEI. Here the CDR3 DNA reads TGTGCCAGCGGGCGGACTCCCCGGGACGAGCAGTACTTC. Protein product: CASGRTPRDEQYF.

The V gene is TRBV5-1, the J gene TRBJ2-7, with D unresolved. Looked up from germline, CDR1 is SGHRS and CDR2 is YFSETQ. V was trimmed by 0 bases and J by 5 bases, leaving 12 bases between them. This CDR3 region has 14 residues. CDR3 sequence: CASSLDNRAHEQYF. In nucleotides, the CDR3 is TGCGCCAGCAGCTTGGATAATAGGGCCCACGAGCAGTACTTC.

The rearrangement joins TRBV5-1 to TRBJ1-2; no clear D. CDR3 size: 12 residues. V lost 7 bases, J lost 6 bases, and 13 bases lay in between. Per the germline V gene, CDR1 is SGHRS and CDR2 is YFSETQ. CDR3 sequence reads: CASWTGNDGYTF. CDR3 DNA sequence: TGCGCCAGCTGGACTGGGAACGATGGCTACACCTTC.

This rearrangement joins TRBV7-9 to TRBJ2-5; TRBD2 matches at 8 bases. Losses at the gene ends were 4 bases for V and 6 bases for J; bases not matched to a gene: 13. The CDR3 consists of 16 residues. CDR1 and CDR2 from the germline V gene are SEHNR and FQNEAQ (reference sequence). The CDR3, as DNA: TGTGCCAGCAGCTCGTCGGGGGCGGGAGGTATTCAGACCCAGTACTTC. The encoded protein is CASSSSGAGGIQTQYF.

V is TRBV5-1 and J is TRBJ2-1; possibly TRBD2 for D (5 bases). V was shortened by 4 bases and J by 0 bases, with 17 bases between the two germline ends. The CDR3 extends over 17 amino acids. Germline V gene sequence: CDR1 SGHRS, CDR2 YFSETQ. CDR3 coding DNA: TGCGCCAGCAGCAACGGTCTGTACGGACTCTCCTACAATGAGCAGTTCTTC. It yields the protein CASSNGLYGLSYNEQFF.

This clone appeared a few times. The chain uses TRBV29-1 and TRBJ1-2; tentatively, D is TRBD1 (5 bases). Germline-derived CDR1 and CDR2 are SQVTM and ANQGSEA. The CDR3 totals 15 residues. V was pared by 1 base and J by 8 bases, with 20 bases between. The DNA of the CDR3 is TGCAGCGTTGAAGTCGGGGGTAGTCCCGGGGCCGGCTACACCTTC. This encodes CSVEVGGSPGAGYTF.